The rows below give T cell receptor beta chains drawn from one sample of a study of OX40 agonist ivuxolimab in advanced cancers. Sequenced by immunoSEQ multiplex PCR; TCRdb stores in-frame clones only, minus some. The data hold 55,000 to 65,000 clones, with about four fifths observed a single time. The material sequenced was CD4+ or CD8+ T cells sorted from blood, taken in a trial of the OX40 agonist ivuxolimab. All receptors come from an adult with an advanced solid tumor such as melanoma, head and neck, liver or kidney cancer. The conserved cysteine and the conserved F or W are not part of the CDR3 here. Each record gives: V gene, J gene, clone size, CDR3 protein. The size field is filled for only some rows; it gives once, few, many or a size class.

TRBV5-1	TRBJ2-3	-	ASTEPGVGDTQY
TRBV7-2	TRBJ2-5	-	ASSPRLQETQY
TRBV2	TRBJ1-1	few	ASMNRVYTEAF
TRBV2	TRBJ1-2	-	ASSEGGRGLGYT
TRBV9	TRBJ2-3	-	ASSVGGSSTDTQY
TRBV11-2	TRBJ2-1	-	ASSLSQVSSYNEQF
TRBV20-1	TRBJ1-1	-	SLTTGWGAF
TRBV5-6	TRBJ2-5	-	ASSLGLAGVGRETQY
TRBV9	TRBJ1-2	-	ASSVTPTGAAYGYT
TRBV19	TRBJ1-2	-	ASSRRTSYGYT
TRBV4-3	TRBJ1-1	-	ASSQVLTGEGDTEAF
TRBV18	TRBJ1-1	-	ASSNGGENTEAF
TRBV6-1	TRBJ2-1	-	ASSALDFAGDEQF
TRBV30	TRBJ2-7	-	AWSRSSYEQY
TRBV5-1	TRBJ2-1	-	ASSDTAYNEQF
TRBV5-1	TRBJ2-1	once	ASTPWGQGANEQF
TRBV19	TRBJ1-2	-	ASSTSGLYGYT
TRBV28	TRBJ2-7	-	ASSPASGRRGTGATYEQY
TRBV7-9	TRBJ2-1	-	ASSSPGTSGYNEQF
TRBV27	TRBJ1-1	-	ASSPNRVRNTEAF
TRBV7-3	TRBJ2-2	-	ASSLGLGPGELF
TRBV6-6	TRBJ2-1	-	ASRNEGARFNEQF